The clone carrying this T cell receptor beta chain was detected a few times. An end of the junction does not agree with germline; a read error may underlie this. CDR3 length: 14 residues. Germline CDR1 and CDR2: MNHNS and SASEGT. Authors' processing steps: Quantification of nucleated cells was approximated via reference gene primer amplification. The data were produced by immunoSEQ multiplex PCR, yet TCRdb's version contains in-frame clones alone and is incomplete. V and J calls plus clone size are reproduced from that table; the DNA served to infer D and trimming. This table has roughly 390,000 clones, around 84% appearing once. This specimen belongs to a study of blood T cell repertoires in COVID-19. Study at large: Samples came from the United States, Italy and Spain, spanning acute and convalescent COVID-19. Sources were T cells, B-cell-depleted T cells, or PBMCs; the material itself was cDNA or gDNA.

The receptor comes from a young woman with acute or convalescent COVID-19. Sequencing was done on a sample of peripheral blood. The J gene is TRBJ2-7, the V gene TRBV6-1; 8 positions agree with TRBD2. CDR3 in DNA: TGTGCCAGCAGTCAAGCTAGCGGGTCCTACGAGCAGTACTTC. Protein: CASSQASGSYEQYF.